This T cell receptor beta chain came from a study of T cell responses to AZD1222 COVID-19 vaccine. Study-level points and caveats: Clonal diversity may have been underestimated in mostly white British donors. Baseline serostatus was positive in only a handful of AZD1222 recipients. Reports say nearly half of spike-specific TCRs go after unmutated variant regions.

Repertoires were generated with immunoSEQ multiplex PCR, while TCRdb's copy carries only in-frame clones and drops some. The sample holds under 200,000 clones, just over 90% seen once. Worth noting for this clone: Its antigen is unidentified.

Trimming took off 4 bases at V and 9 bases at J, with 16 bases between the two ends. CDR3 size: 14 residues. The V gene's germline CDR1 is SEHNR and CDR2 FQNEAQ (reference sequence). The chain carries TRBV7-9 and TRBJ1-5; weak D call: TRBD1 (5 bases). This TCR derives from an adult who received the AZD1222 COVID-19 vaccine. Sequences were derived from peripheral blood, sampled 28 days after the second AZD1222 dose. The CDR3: CASSSSQGSRPQHF. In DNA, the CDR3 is TGTGCCAGCAGCTCCTCTCAGGGCTCTAGGCCCCAGCATTTT.